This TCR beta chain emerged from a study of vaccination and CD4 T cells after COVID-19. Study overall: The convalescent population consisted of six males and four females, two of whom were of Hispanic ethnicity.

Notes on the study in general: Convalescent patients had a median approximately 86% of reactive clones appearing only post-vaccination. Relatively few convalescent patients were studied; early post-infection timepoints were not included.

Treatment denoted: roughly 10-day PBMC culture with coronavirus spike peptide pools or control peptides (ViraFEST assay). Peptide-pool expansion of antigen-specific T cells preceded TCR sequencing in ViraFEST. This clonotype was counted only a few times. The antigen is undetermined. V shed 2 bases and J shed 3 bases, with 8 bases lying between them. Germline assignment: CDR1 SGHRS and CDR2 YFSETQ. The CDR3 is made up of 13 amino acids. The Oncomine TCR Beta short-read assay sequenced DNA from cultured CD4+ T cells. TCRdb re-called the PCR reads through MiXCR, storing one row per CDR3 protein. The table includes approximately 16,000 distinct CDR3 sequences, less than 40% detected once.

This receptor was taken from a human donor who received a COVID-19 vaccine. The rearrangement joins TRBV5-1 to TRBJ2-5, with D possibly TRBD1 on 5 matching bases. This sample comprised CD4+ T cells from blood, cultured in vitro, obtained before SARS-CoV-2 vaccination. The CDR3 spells CASSLQAEETQYF. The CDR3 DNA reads TGCGCCAGCAGCTTACAGGCAGAAGAGACCCAGTACTTC. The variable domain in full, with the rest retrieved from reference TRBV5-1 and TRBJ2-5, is KAGVTQTPRYLIKTRGQQVTLSCSPISGHRSVSWYQQTPGQGLQFLFEYFSETQRNKGNFPGRFSGRQFSNSRSEMNVSTLELGDSALYLCASSLQAEETQYFGPGTRLLVL.